Following are 11 T cell receptor beta chains from one sample sequenced in a study of T cell responses to AZD1222 COVID-19 vaccine. Some clones are missing from TCRdb's copy, which holds only in-frame ones; the method was immunoSEQ multiplex PCR. The table includes approximately 100,000 clones, roughly 88% detected once. The specimen comprised peripheral blood, sampled on day 0 of AZD1222 vaccination. Receptors were obtained from an adult in good health.

V usage is TRBV13 and J usage is TRBJ1-2; D is ambiguous. Germline V gives CDR1 PRHDT, CDR2 FYEKMQ (reference sequence). Trimming pared 3 bases from V and 0 bases from J, leaving 8 bases between. The CDR3 has 14 amino acids. CDR3 protein: CASSFSATNYGYTF. The CDR3 DNA reads TGTGCCAGCAGCTTTTCAGCAACTAACTATGGCTACACCTTC.

CDR3 in amino acids: CANHRGPGNEQFF. CDR3 nucleotides: TGTGCCAACCACAGGGGGCCAGGCAATGAGCAGTTCTTC. This chain uses TRBV15 with TRBJ2-1; 9 bases are shared with TRBD1. The ends lost 10 bases at V and 6 bases at J; junction bases unmatched: 7. Per germline, CDR1 LNHNV and CDR2 YYDKDF (reference sequence). CDR3 length: 13 residues.

This clone was detected only once. The V and J genes are TRBV5-1 and TRBJ2-2; D uncertain. This CDR3 region has 12 residues. Germline CDR1 SGHRS, CDR2 YFSETQ. Trimming took 0 bases from V and 7 from J, leaving 4 bases between them. CDR3 sequence: CASSLANGELFF. The CDR3 nucleotides are TGCGCCAGCAGCTTGGCTAACGGGGAGCTGTTTTTT.

The chain links TRBV19 to TRBJ1-1; 7 nucleotides match TRBD1. The CDR3 runs 15 residues. The V segment lost 6 bases and the J segment 4 bases; nucleotides outside the gene matches: 11. Germline CDR1 and CDR2: LNHDA and SQIVND (reference sequence). CDR3 sequence (DNA): TGTGCCAGTAGATCGGGGGCAACAGGGGTCACTGAAGCTTTCTTT. Its protein is CASRSGATGVTEAFF.

V usage is TRBV18 and J usage is TRBJ2-2; TRBD2 is a possible D gene (6 bases). V shed 6 bases and J shed 5 bases, with 13 bases lying between them. Looked up from germline, CDR1 is KGHSH and CDR2 is LQKENI. CDR3 length: 14 amino acids. CDR3 bases: TGTGCCAGCTCCCCGGGACTTAGGACCGGGGAGCTGTTTTTT. This codes for CASSPGLRTGELFF.

The chain links TRBV12-5 to TRBJ1-1; 10 positions match TRBD1. The CDR3 runs to 14 residues. Trimming took 6 bases from V and 2 from J; bases not matched to a gene: 3. Germline V gene data show CDR1 as LGHNT and CDR2 as FRNRAP. The CDR3 region is CASGGDRGNTEAFF. The CDR3 DNA sequence: TGTGCTAGTGGGGGGGACAGGGGAAACACTGAAGCTTTCTTT. Full variable domain (missing parts from reference TRBV12-5 and TRBJ1-1): DARVTQTPRHKVTEMGQEVTMRCQPILGHNTVFWYRQTMMQGLELLAYFRNRAPLDDSGMPKDRFSAEMPDATLATLKIQPSEPRDSAVYFCASGGDRGNTEAFFGQGTRLTVV.

The V call is TRBV28, the J call TRBJ1-4; 12 bases are shared with TRBD1. The CDR3 runs 15 residues. Per the germline V gene, CDR1 is MDHEN and CDR2 is SYDVKM. The trim removed 7 bases at V and 2 bases at J, leaving 2 bases unmatched. The CDR3 DNA reads TGTGCCAGCACCGGGACAGGGGGCACTAATGAAAAACTGTTTTTT. It yields the protein CASTGTGGTNEKLFF.

The chain has TRBV4-3 and TRBJ1-2, with TRBD1 as a possible D gene (5 bases). The V end was cut by 2 bases, the J end by 8 bases, with 12 bases between. The CDR3 extends over 13 amino acids. Germline values: CDR1 LGHNA, CDR2 YSLEER. The CDR3 loop reads CASSQLSRAGYTF. DNA for the CDR3: TGCGCCAGCAGCCAACTCAGCAGGGCCGGCTACACCTTC.

The table lists this clone with a count of one. The rearrangement joins TRBV5-4 to TRBJ1-2; 10 positions match TRBD1. Germline CDR1 reads SGHNT; CDR2 reads YYREEE (reference sequence). CDR3 length: 14 residues. Germline trimming cut 4 bases from V and 5 bases from J; bases unmatched to any gene: 5. The CDR3 is CASSHGTGDYGYTF. Here the CDR3 DNA reads TGTGCCAGCAGCCACGGGACAGGGGATTATGGCTACACCTTC.

The CDR3 bases are TGTGCCAGCTCACCACCTTCAGATTCGCGGGGAGGCGAGCAGTACTTC. This gives the protein CASSPPSDSRGGEQYF. The rearrangement uses TRBV18 and TRBJ2-7; a possible D gene is TRBD2 (6 bases). This CDR3 spans 16 amino acids. CDR1 is KGHSH, CDR2 LQKENI, per germline. The ends were cut back, 0 bases at V and 6 bases at J, with 18 bases in the middle.

The gene calls are TRBV6-5 and TRBJ1-2, with TRBD1 identical over 12 bases. The CDR3 sequence is 15 residues long. CDR1 is MNHEY and CDR2 is SVGAGI in the germline V gene. Losses at the gene ends were 7 bases for V and 8 bases for J; bases not matched to a gene: 11. CDR3 sequence reads: CASTPGQGALGGYTF. The DNA for the CDR3 is TGTGCCAGCACCCCGGGACAGGGGGCACTAGGGGGCTACACCTTC.